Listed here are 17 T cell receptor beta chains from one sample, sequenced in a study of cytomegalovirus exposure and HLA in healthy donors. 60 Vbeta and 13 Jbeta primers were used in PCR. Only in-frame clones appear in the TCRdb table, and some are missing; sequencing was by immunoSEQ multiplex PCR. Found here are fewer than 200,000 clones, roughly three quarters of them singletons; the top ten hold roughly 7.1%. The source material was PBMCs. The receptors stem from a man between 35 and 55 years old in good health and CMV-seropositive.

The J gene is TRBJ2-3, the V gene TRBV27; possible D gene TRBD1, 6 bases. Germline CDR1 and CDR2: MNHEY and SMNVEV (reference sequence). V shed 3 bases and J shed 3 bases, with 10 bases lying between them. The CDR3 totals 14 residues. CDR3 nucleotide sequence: TGTGCCAGCAGTTTGGTGGGGGCGACAGATACGCAGTATTTT. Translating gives CASSLVGATDTQYF.

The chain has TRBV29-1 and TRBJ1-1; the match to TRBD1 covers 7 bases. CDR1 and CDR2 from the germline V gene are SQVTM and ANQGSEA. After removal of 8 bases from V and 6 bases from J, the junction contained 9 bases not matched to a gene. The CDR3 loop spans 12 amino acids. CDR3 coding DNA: TGCAGCTTTAAGGGACAGAGCCCTGAAGCTTTCTTT. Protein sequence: CSFKGQSPEAFF.

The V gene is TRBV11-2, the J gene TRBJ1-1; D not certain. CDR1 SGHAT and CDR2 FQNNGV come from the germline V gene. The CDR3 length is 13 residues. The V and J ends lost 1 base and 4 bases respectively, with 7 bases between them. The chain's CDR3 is CASSLGRGTEAFF. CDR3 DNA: TGTGCCAGCAGCTTAGGCCGGGGCACTGAAGCTTTCTTT.

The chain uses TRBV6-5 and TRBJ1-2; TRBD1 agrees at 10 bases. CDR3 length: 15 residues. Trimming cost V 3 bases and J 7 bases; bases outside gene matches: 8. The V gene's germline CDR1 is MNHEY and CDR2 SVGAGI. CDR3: CASSYSGQGVGGYTF. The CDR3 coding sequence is TGTGCCAGCAGTTATTCCGGACAGGGGGTCGGTGGCTACACCTTC.

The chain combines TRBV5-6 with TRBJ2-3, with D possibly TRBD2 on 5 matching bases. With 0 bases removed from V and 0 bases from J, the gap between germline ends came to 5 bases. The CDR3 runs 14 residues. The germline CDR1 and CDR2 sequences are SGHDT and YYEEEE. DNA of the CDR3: TGTGCCAGCAGCTTGGGACTAAGCACAGATACGCAGTATTTT. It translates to CASSLGLSTDTQYF.

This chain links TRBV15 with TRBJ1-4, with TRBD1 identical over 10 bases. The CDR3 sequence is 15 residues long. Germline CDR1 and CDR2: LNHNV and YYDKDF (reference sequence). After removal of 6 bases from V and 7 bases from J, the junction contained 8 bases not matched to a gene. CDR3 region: CATSRDRGLSEKLFF. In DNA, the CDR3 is TGTGCCACCAGTCGTGACAGGGGGCTGAGTGAAAAACTGTTTTTT.

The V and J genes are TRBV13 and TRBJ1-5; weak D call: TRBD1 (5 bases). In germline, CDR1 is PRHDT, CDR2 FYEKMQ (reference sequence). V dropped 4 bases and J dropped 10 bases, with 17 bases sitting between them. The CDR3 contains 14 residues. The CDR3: CASSSGGGRKPQHF. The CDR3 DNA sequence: TGTGCCAGCAGCTCGGGGGGGGGTAGGAAACCCCAGCATTTT.

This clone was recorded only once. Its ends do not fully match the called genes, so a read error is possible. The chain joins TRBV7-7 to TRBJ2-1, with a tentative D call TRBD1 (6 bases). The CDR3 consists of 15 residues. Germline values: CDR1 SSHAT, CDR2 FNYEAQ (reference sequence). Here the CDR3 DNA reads TGTGCTAGCAGCTTAAGCCAGGGGCTTGACAATGAGCAGTTCTTC. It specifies CASSLSQGLDNEQFF.

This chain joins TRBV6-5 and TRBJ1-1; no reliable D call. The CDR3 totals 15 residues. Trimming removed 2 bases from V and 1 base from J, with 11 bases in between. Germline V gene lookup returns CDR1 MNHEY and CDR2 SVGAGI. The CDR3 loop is CASSYGLFGNTEAFF. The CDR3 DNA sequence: TGTGCCAGCAGTTACGGTTTGTTCGGGAACACTGAAGCTTTCTTT.

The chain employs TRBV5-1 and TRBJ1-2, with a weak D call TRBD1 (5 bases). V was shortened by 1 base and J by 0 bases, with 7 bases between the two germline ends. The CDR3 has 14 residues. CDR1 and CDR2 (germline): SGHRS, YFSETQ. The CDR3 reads CASSLRQSNYGYTF. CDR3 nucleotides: TGCGCCAGCAGCTTGAGACAGTCTAACTATGGCTACACCTTC.

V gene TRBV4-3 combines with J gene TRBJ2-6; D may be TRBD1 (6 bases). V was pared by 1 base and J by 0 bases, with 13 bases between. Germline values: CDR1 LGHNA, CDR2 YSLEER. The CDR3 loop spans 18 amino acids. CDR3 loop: CASSQASGGPSGANVLTF. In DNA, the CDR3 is TGCGCCAGCAGCCAAGCCTCTGGGGGCCCCTCTGGGGCCAACGTCCTGACTTTC.

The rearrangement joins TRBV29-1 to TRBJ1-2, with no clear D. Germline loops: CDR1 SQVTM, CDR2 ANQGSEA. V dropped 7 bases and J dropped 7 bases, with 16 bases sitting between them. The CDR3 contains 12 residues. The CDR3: CSAPVSTGGYTF. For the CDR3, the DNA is TGCAGCGCTCCCGTTTCTACGGGTGGCTACACCTTC. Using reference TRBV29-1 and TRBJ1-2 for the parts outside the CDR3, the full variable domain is SAVISQKPSRDICQRGTSLTIQCQVDSQVTMMFWYRQQPGQSLTLIATANQGSEATYESGFVIDKFPISRPNLTFSTLTVSNMSPEDSSIYLCSAPVSTGGYTFGSGTRLTVV.

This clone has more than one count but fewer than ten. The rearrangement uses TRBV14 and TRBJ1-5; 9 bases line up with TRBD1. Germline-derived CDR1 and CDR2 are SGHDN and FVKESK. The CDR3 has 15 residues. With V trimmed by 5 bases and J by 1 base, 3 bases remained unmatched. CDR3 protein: CASSSGQGSNQPQHF. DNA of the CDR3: TGTGCCAGCAGCTCGGGACAGGGAAGCAATCAGCCCCAGCATTTT.

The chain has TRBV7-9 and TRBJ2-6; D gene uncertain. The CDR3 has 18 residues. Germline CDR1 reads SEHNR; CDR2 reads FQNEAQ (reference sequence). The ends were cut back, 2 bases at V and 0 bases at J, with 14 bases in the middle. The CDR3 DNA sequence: TGTGCCAGCAGCTTACCCCCTATCCTCTCCTCTGGGGCCAACGTCCTGACTTTC. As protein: CASSLPPILSSGANVLTF.

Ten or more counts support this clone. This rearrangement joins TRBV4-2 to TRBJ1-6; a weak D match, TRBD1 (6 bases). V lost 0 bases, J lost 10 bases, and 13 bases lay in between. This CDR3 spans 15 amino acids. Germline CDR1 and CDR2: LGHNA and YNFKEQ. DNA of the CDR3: TGTGCCAGCAGCCAAGATATGGACAGAAACTCACCCCTCCACTTT. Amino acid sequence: CASSQDMDRNSPLHF.

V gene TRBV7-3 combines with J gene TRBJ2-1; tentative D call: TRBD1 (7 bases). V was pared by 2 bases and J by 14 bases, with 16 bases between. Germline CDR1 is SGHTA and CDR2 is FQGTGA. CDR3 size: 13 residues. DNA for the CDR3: TGTGCCAGCAGCTTAGGATCTGCAGGGGGGAAGTTCTTC. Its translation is CASSLGSAGGKFF.

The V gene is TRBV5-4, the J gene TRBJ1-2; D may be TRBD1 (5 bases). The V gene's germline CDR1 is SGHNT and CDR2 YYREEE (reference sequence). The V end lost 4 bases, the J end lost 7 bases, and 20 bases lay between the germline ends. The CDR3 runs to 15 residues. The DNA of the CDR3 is TGTGCCAGCAGCCCAGACTTGGGCGGGGCGGGTGGCTACACCTTC. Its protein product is CASSPDLGGAGGYTF.